This T cell receptor (beta chain) is from a study of prognosis after radiotherapy for stage I lung cancer. From genomic DNA, two-round multiplex PCR was used to amplify TCR beta CDR3. Amplification in first-round PCR relied on primers specific to each TRBV and TRBJ gene. TCRdb processed the multiplex PCR reads anew with MiXCR; each CDR3 protein has one entry. Of about 17,000 distinct CDR3 sequences listed, over 15% are singletons. CDR3 size: 14 residues. V lost 3 bases, J lost 1 base, and 0 bases stayed unmatched. This clonotype was found once. This specimen consisted of PBMCs, obtained before or after stereotactic body radiation therapy (not recorded which). This TCR came from a donor over 45 with non-small cell lung cancer. The chain recombines TRBV12-3 or TRBV12-4 with TRBJ2-3; 8 bases fit TRBD2. The CDR3 reads CASSFGGGTDTQYF. The CDR3 DNA is TGTGCCAGCAGTTTCGGGGGGGGCACAGATACGCAGTATTTT.